This T cell receptor (beta chain) is drawn from a study of blood T cell repertoires in COVID-19. About the study: The study drew acute and convalescent COVID-19 samples from the United States, Italy and Spain. Sample material is recorded as cDNA or gDNA derived from T cells, B-cell-depleted T cells, or PBMCs.

In the source study's methods: Researchers report that nucleated cell counts were estimated from reference gene primer amplification. Using immunoSEQ multiplex PCR, the repertoire was profiled, and TCRdb retains in-frame clones only, with some absent. For V, J and clone size, that table is used; D and trimming come from the DNA. Of more than 200,000 clones in the sample, roughly 80% are singletons; the top ten hold approximately 10%. From germline, CDR1 is ENHRY and CDR2 SYGVKD. The CDR3 contains 15 residues. The V gene end was trimmed by 6 bases and the J gene end by 7 bases; junction bases not matched to a gene: 11.

V and J are TRBV10-3 and TRBJ1-1; TRBD1 matches 10 bases. Sequenced sample: peripheral blood. The receptor was derived from a woman aged 80 or older with COVID-19, enrolled during active disease. This chain's CDR3 is CAIRPGQGWLGEAFF. The CDR3 region has the DNA TGTGCCATCAGGCCGGGACAGGGGTGGCTTGGTGAAGCTTTCTTT.